These T cell receptor beta chains were read from a single sample in a study of T-cell memory formation after mild COVID-19. TCRdb analysed the 5' RACE reads with MiXCR anew, one entry per CDR3 protein. Of 350,000 or so distinct CDR3 sequences listed, around 21% were seen once; the top ten hold roughly an eighth. The sample comprised PBMCs or a T cell subset sorted from them (not recorded which). These TCRs come from an adult woman who had mild COVID-19 (a few samples of this study predate the infection). Cell type and time point are not known. The conserved cysteine and the conserved F or W are not part of the CDR3 here. Clone size, where shown, is once, few, many, or a class for clones that have expanded.

j_call v_call clone_size cdr3_aa
TRBJ2-6 TRBV18 few ASSQSSGANVLT
TRBJ2-1 TRBV3-1 few ASSQARRGLTDEQF
TRBJ1-3 TRBV2 NA ASSGWRDSSGNTIY
TRBJ2-5 TRBV20-1 NA SATQGTTKETQY
TRBJ2-5 TRBV30 NA AWTGQGETQY
TRBJ2-7 TRBV24-1 NA ATSDNSYEQY
TRBJ2-3 TRBV19 NA ASTRDRADTQY
TRBJ1-5 TRBV6-6 NA ASRIMTGENNQPQH
TRBJ1-1 TRBV6-6 NA ASSYGRGRGNTEAF
TRBJ2-3 TRBV11-3 NA ASRSAVSTDTQY
TRBJ1-1 TRBV4-1 few ASSLGQEAF
TRBJ2-3 TRBV12-3/TRBV12-4 few ASRPLSGITDTQY
TRBJ2-1 TRBV6-2/TRBV6-3 few ASSYSTKDYNEQF
TRBJ2-5 TRBV6-5 few ASTNWETQY
TRBJ2-7 TRBV5-1 NA ASSFGEVNYEQY
TRBJ2-3 TRBV12-3/TRBV12-4 NA ASSYTPGQGTDTQY
TRBJ2-7 TRBV9 NA ASSVEQGGNYEQY
TRBJ1-3 TRBV3-1 few ASSRLSGNTIY
TRBJ1-4 TRBV25-1 few ASNSGQGSEKLF
TRBJ2-1 TRBV11-3 NA ASSSGGSPYNEQF
TRBJ1-6 TRBV3-1 few ASSQLSRGGPPLH
TRBJ2-1 TRBV4-1 NA ASSQASGGLNEQF
TRBJ1-2 TRBV9 few ASSVADGTGLYGYT
TRBJ2-1 TRBV5-1 NA ASRRPETSGGMINNEQF
TRBJ1-2 TRBV20-1 NA SASRGRPVSGGYT
TRBJ2-4 TRBV5-5 few ASSSDPAGKNIQY
TRBJ2-3 TRBV29-1 NA SVEWATSGSGTDTQY
TRBJ2-7 TRBV6-4 NA ATPSYEQY
TRBJ1-3 TRBV15 few ATSRDFRTTGNTIY
TRBJ2-1 TRBV4-1 few ASSRGTPIYNEQF
TRBJ2-5 TRBV12-3/TRBV12-4 NA ASGWGRSFGSETQY
TRBJ2-7 TRBV20-1 few SATKIQGYQYEQY
TRBJ2-5 TRBV4-2 NA ASSQDPGLEGETQY
TRBJ2-7 TRBV4-1 NA ASSQSRFAVDRDRGKSYEQY
TRBJ2-7 TRBV2 few ASGDRYEQY
TRBJ1-2 TRBV20-1 few SARGWEGNYGYT
TRBJ1-1 TRBV19 NA ATHGTEAF
TRBJ1-5 TRBV18 NA ASSVSASNQPQH
TRBJ2-3 TRBV6-4 many ASSTEAGASDTQY
TRBJ2-7 TRBV9 NA ASSGLTGINEQY
TRBJ2-7 TRBV4-1 NA ASSQDRGGGYEQY
TRBJ2-7 TRBV12-3/TRBV12-4 NA ASSLALRGGEQY
TRBJ2-3 TRBV7-3 NA ASSQGPITDTQY
TRBJ2-7 TRBV30 few AWTGSSYEQY
TRBJ2-7 TRBV2 NA ASSPQGASYEQY
TRBJ2-5 TRBV6-5 NA ASSYSGRGRAQETQY
TRBJ2-2 TRBV6-1 NA ASSEAWGVTGELF
TRBJ1-4 TRBV4-1 NA ASSPAPLSGEKLF
TRBJ2-7 TRBV6-5 NA ASQKRGYYEQY
TRBJ2-3 TRBV20-1 NA SAFRAGSTDTQY
TRBJ2-7 TRBV6-1 NA ASNAEDRPPYEQY
TRBJ2-3 TRBV4-1 few ASSQSGPDTQY
TRBJ2-6 TRBV27 NA ASSPRDRPPGANVLT
TRBJ2-7 TRBV20-1 few SASAGVSPYEQY
TRBJ1-1 TRBV20-1 NA SARAGTANTEAF
TRBJ2-1 TRBV29-1 NA SGNTRGVRATHNEQF
TRBJ2-7 TRBV6-5 few ASREGGDYEQY